This TCR beta chain appears in the sequencing data of a study of cytomegalovirus exposure and HLA in healthy donors. Study observations and caveats: It was taken for granted in presence/absence analyses that sequencing depth across donors was roughly uniform. CMV antigen specificity was confirmed in vitro for three CMV-associated chains. In a later analysis, parvovirus B19, influenza, CMV and Epstein-Barr virus appeared linked to several top co-occurrence clusters.

Concerning this clone itself: Its antigen remains unidentified.

The germline V gene encodes CDR1 SGHRS and CDR2 YFSETQ. Trimming took 5 bases from V and 4 from J, leaving 15 bases between them. The CDR3 extends over 14 amino acids. Vbeta (60) and Jbeta (13) primers were used in the PCR. TCRdb's table, derived via immunoSEQ multiplex PCR, lists solely in-frame clones and lacks some. The sample has about 140,000 clones, 75% to 80% seen once. Material: PBMCs. This receptor was identified in a female donor in good health and CMV-seronegative. The chain employs TRBV5-1 and TRBJ1-2; perhaps TRBD1 as D (5 bases). The CDR3 DNA is TGCGCCAGCAGAACTTCGACAGCCACCTATGGCTACACCTTC. Protein product: CASRTSTATYGYTF.